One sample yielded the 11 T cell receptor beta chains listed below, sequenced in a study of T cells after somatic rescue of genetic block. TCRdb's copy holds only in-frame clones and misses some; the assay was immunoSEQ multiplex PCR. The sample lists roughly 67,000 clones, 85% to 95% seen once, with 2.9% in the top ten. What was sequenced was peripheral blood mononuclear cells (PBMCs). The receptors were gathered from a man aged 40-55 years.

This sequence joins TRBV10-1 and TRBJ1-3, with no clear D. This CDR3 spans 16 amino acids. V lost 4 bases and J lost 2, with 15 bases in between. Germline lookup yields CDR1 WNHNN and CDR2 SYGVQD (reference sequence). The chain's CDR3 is CASSVSRAGAGNTIYF. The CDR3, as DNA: TGCGCCAGCAGTGTTTCTCGAGCCGGGGCTGGAAACACCATATATTTT.

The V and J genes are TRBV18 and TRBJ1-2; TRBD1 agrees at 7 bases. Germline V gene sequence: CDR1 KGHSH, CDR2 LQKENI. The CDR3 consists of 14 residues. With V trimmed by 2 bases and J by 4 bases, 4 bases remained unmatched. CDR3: CASSPSRDSYGYTF. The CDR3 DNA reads TGTGCCAGCTCACCAAGCCGGGACAGCTATGGCTACACCTTC.

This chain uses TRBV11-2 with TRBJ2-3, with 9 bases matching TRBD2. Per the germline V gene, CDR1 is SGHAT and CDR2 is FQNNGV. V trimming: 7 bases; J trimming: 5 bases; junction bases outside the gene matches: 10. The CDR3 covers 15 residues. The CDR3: CASKYRGRGLDTQYF. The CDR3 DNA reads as TGTGCCAGCAAATACCGCGGGAGGGGGCTAGATACGCAGTATTTT.

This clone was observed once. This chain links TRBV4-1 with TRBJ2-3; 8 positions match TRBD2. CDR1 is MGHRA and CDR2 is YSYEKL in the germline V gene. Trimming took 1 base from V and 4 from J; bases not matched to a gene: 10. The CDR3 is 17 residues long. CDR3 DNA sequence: TGCGCCAGCAGCCAAGGGCCGGGGGGGCTTCCTGCAGATACGCAGTATTTT. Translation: CASSQGPGGLPADTQYF.

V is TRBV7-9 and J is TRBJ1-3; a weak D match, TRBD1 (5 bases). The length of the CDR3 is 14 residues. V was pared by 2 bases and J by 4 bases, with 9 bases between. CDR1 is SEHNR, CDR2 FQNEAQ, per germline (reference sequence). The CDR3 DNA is TGTGCCAGCAGCTTATTCAGGGCCGGAAACACCATATATTTT. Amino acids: CASSLFRAGNTIYF.

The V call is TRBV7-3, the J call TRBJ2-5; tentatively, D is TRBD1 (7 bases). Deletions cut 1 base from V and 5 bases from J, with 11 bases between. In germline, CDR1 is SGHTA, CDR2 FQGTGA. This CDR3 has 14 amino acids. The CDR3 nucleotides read TGTGCCAGCAGCTTAATGCCAGGGGGGGAGACCCAGTACTTC. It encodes CASSLMPGGETQYF.

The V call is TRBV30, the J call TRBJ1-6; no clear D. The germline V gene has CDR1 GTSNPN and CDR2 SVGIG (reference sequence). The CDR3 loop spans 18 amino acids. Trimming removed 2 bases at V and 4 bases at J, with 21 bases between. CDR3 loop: CAWSPPRTRRRYNSPLHF. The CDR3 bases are TGTGCCTGGAGTCCCCCCCGGACGCGAAGAAGATATAATTCACCCCTCCACTTT.

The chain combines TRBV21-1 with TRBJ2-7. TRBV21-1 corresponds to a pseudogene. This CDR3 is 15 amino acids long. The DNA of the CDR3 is TGTGCCAGCAGCAAAGGGGGTTTCGCCTACTACGAGCAGTACTTC. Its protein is CASSKGGFAYYEQYF.

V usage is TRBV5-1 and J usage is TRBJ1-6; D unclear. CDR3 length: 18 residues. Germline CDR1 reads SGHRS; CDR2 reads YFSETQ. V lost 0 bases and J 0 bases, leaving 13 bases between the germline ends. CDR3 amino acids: CASSLVGSTSSYNSPLHF. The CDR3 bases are TGCGCCAGCAGCTTGGTGGGGTCCACGAGCTCCTATAATTCACCCCTCCACTTT. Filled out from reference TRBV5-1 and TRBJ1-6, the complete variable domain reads KAGVTQTPRYLIKTRGQQVTLSCSPISGHRSVSWYQQTPGQGLQFLFEYFSETQRNKGNFPGRFSGRQFSNSRSEMNVSTLELGDSALYLCASSLVGSTSSYNSPLHFGNGTRLTVT.

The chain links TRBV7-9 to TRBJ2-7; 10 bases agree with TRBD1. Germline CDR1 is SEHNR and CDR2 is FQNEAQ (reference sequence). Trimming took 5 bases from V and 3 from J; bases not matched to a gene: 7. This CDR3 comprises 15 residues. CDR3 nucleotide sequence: TGTGCCAGCAGCGACACCGGGACAGGGGACTACGAGCAGTACTTC. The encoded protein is CASSDTGTGDYEQYF.

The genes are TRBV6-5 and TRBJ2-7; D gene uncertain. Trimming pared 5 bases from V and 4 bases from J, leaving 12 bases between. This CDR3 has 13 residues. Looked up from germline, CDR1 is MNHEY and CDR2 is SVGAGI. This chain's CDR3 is CASSETGFYEQYF. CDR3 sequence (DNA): TGTGCCAGCAGTGAAACGGGTTTTTACGAGCAGTACTTC.